This T cell receptor (beta chain) was captured in a study of blood T cell repertoires in COVID-19. For the study at large: Sample material is recorded as cDNA or gDNA derived from T cells, B-cell-depleted T cells, or PBMCs.

V lost 3 bases, J lost 4 bases, and 15 bases lay in between. The CDR3 is 14 amino acids. Looked up from germline, CDR1 is DFQATT and CDR2 is SNEGSKA (reference sequence). Clones were sequenced by immunoSEQ multiplex PCR, and TCRdb holds only the in-frame ones, with some missing. The repertoire holds over 200,000 clones, with 70% to 90% as singletons. This chain uses TRBV20-1 with TRBJ1-1, with a tentative D call TRBD1 (5 bases). The material sequenced was peripheral blood. This TCR was recovered from a woman aged 18-30 years who had recovered from COVID-19. The CDR3 sequence is CSASLRDLTTEAFF. In DNA, the CDR3 is TGCAGTGCTAGTCTCCGGGACTTAACCACTGAAGCTTTCTTT.